A selection of T cell receptor beta chains follows, all from one sample in a study of spatial heterogeneity in lung cancer. TCRdb passed the 5' RACE reads through MiXCR, listing each CDR3 protein once. The profile covers 11,000 to 15,000 distinct CDR3 sequences, with over 9% appearing a single time and around 29% taken by the ten largest. This material consisted of PBMCs, taken at surgery. Receptors were obtained from a male donor with early-stage non-small cell lung cancer. Each CDR3 is given without its conserved first and last residue.

v_call cdr3_aa
TRBV27 ASSSYDTAYEQY
TRBV19 ASSTGQANTDTQY
TRBV6-5 ASSRSPYNSPLH
TRBV10-3 ATGEEAENTGELF
TRBV5-1 ASSFFTAGAWNTEAF
TRBV6-2/TRBV6-3 ASRPGTTSYEQY
TRBV27 ASSPRGAPDTQY
TRBV20-1 SARELAGFNNEQF
TRBV6-6 ASSYGTSSEQF
TRBV28 ASSKDWSNQPQH
TRBV2 ASSDGSGGGNEQF
TRBV6-1 ASSEGLNSYEQY
TRBV29-1 SVAGDTDAF
TRBV10-1 ASSYGGEETQY
TRBV7-8 ASLLLGQAGANVLT
TRBV30 AWSPQETQY
TRBV7-7 ASSLNGVETQY
TRBV24-1 ATSDNRGRNNEQF
TRBV28 ASRAGGMSDTQY
TRBV10-3 AISRTDAYEQY
TRBV27 ASSYIFQGKTYEQY
TRBV12-3/TRBV12-4 ASSRPVGQKNTEAF
TRBV7-2 ASSFRLVGMNTGELF
TRBV9 ASNSGTSGRASYNEQF
TRBV29-1 SVEEGVEQY
TRBV2 ASSSRLAEEQY
TRBV13 ASSSYTGGRETQY
TRBV15 ATSRALVRQETQY
TRBV19 ASMGDGPSNEKLF
TRBV10-3 AISPGQGNYGYT
TRBV7-2 ASVPTGLAGATNTGELF
TRBV4-1 ASSQASRSTDTQY
TRBV6-2/TRBV6-3 ASSYNRGNNEQF
TRBV2 AIETGRKTEAF
TRBV7-8 ASSFGSGAAETQY
TRBV4-3 ASSQRQGTGEETQY
TRBV27 ASTLTGFTGTGELF
TRBV14 ASSQGPRLASYEQY
TRBV19 ASSIFRTSGPDTQY
TRBV6-5 ASSYEGGTYEQY